A single sample gave rise to the 5 T cell receptor beta chains below, sequenced in a study of spatial heterogeneity in lung cancer. MiXCR, applied by TCRdb to the 5' RACE reads, yields one record per CDR3 protein. The repertoire holds tens of thousands of distinct CDR3 sequences, with 15% to 25% as singletons. Documented time point: sample taken at primary tumor resection. Whole RNA came from tumor, nontumor lung or frozen PBMC and was sequenced without being sorted. This material consisted of PBMCs, taken at surgery. The receptors derive from a male donor with early-stage non-small cell lung cancer.

Only a few counts were recorded for this clonotype. This chain joins TRBV2 and TRBJ1-2, with TRBD1 matching over 8 bases. CDR1 is SNHLY, CDR2 FYNNEI, per germline. Unmatched junction bases numbered 11, after V lost 7 bases and J lost 7 bases. The CDR3 sequence is 14 residues long. The CDR3 spells CASIMDREMSGYTF. CDR3 bases: TGTGCCAGCATTATGGACAGGGAAATGTCTGGCTACACCTTC.

This rearrangement joins TRBV2 to TRBJ2-2, with D possibly being TRBD2 (5 bases). Looked up from germline, CDR1 is SNHLY and CDR2 is FYNNEI. The CDR3 loop spans 13 amino acids. With 5 bases removed from V and 5 bases from J, the gap between germline ends came to 9 bases. CDR3 DNA sequence: TGTGCCAGCAGTCCGCGGGTGACCGGGGAGCTGTTTTTT. Protein sequence: CASSPRVTGELFF.

This clonotype came up a few times. The V call is TRBV5-4, the J call TRBJ1-1, with 8 bases identical to TRBD1. After removal of 1 base from V and 1 base from J, the junction contained 3 bases not matched to a gene. Germline CDR1 reads SGHNT; CDR2 reads YYREEE (reference sequence). This CDR3 has 15 residues. The CDR3 is CASSLYGTGNTEAFF. The DNA for the CDR3 is TGTGCCAGCAGCTTGTATGGGACAGGGAACACTGAAGCTTTCTTT.

There are a few counts of this clonotype. The chain links TRBV4-3 to TRBJ2-5, with D perhaps assigned TRBD1 or TRBD2 (7 bases each). The germline V gene has CDR1 LGHNA and CDR2 YSLEER. The CDR3 runs 15 residues. V was shortened by 1 base and J by 6 bases, with 15 bases between the two germline ends. The chain's CDR3 is CASSQVGQGGQTQYF. DNA of the CDR3: TGCGCCAGCAGCCAAGTCGGGCAGGGGGGGCAGACCCAGTACTTC.

V usage is TRBV6-1 and J usage is TRBJ2-2, with D maybe TRBD2 (5 bases). This CDR3 comprises 15 residues. Looked up from germline, CDR1 is MNHNS and CDR2 is SASEGT. The V and J ends lost 7 bases and 6 bases respectively, with 18 bases between them. The CDR3: CASTPPGGRAGELFF. For the CDR3, the DNA is TGTGCCAGCACCCCCCCGGGTGGGAGAGCCGGGGAGCTGTTTTTT.